One and the same sample provided the 29 T cell receptor beta chains below, sequenced in a study of cytomegalovirus exposure and HLA in healthy donors. Primers included in the PCR were 60 Vbeta and 13 Jbeta primers. Sequencing used immunoSEQ multiplex PCR; TCRdb keeps in-frame clones, though not all of them. The sample has 87,000 or so clones, approximately 77% seen once. Sequencing was done on a sample of PBMCs. These receptors all come from a woman in her thirties or forties in good health and CMV-seronegative.

The rearrangement uses TRBV7-2 and TRBJ1-3; possibly TRBD1 for D (5 bases). Per the germline V gene, CDR1 is SGHTA and CDR2 is FQGNSA. The V end was cut by 5 bases, the J end by 0 bases, with 14 bases between. The CDR3 covers 16 residues. For the CDR3, the DNA is TGTGCCAGCAGCGTACAGAACAGGTTCTCTGGAAACACCATATATTTT. It yields the protein CASSVQNRFSGNTIYF.

This clone was observed a handful of times. This chain links TRBV29-1 with TRBJ2-2, with TRBD2 matching over 15 bases. V trimming: 4 bases; J trimming: 5 bases; junction bases outside the gene matches: 2. Germline values: CDR1 SQVTM, CDR2 ANQGSEA. There are 15 residues in the CDR3. CDR3 sequence: CSVVGTSGGTGELFF. The CDR3 nucleotides are TGCAGCGTTGTCGGGACTAGCGGGGGGACCGGGGAGCTGTTTTTT.

This clone was counted a single time. The rearrangement joins TRBV10-3 to TRBJ1-1; D might be TRBD1 (5 bases). The CDR3 has 14 residues. Germline V CDR1 and CDR2: ENHRY, SYGVKD. V gave up 6 bases and J gave up 2 bases, with 13 bases separating them. The CDR3, as DNA: TGTGCCATCAGGCCGCCGACAGCAAACACTGAAGCTTTCTTT. As protein: CAIRPPTANTEAFF.

The chain combines TRBV2 with TRBJ1-3, with a weak D call TRBD1 (5 bases). CDR1 is SNHLY and CDR2 is FYNNEI in the germline V gene. Trimming removed 5 bases at V and 2 bases at J, with 13 bases between. The CDR3 totals 15 residues. The CDR3: CASSPGPVAGNTIYF. DNA of the CDR3: TGTGCCAGCAGTCCAGGGCCTGTGGCTGGAAACACCATATATTTT.

The rearrangement uses TRBV7-2 and TRBJ1-2; D is undetermined. V was pared by 5 bases and J by 0 bases, with 7 bases between. The CDR3 spans 13 residues. Germline V gene data show CDR1 as SGHTA and CDR2 as FQGNSA. The CDR3 DNA sequence: TGTGCCAGCAGCGCGTATCCTAACTATGGCTACACCTTC. Its translation: CASSAYPNYGYTF. The variable domain in full, with the rest retrieved from reference TRBV7-2 and TRBJ1-2, is GAGVSQSPSNKVTEKGKDVELRCDPISGHTALYWYRQSLGQGLEFLIYFQGNSAPDKSGLPSDRFSAERTGGSVSTLTIQRTQQEDSAVYLCASSAYPNYGYTFGSGTRLTVV.

This clone appeared a single time. The chain is built from TRBV27 and TRBJ1-6; maybe TRBD1 (6 bases). The germline V gene encodes CDR1 MNHEY and CDR2 SMNVEV (reference sequence). Trimming pared 5 bases from V and 5 bases from J, leaving 16 bases between. The CDR3 contains 16 residues. The CDR3 spells CASSPYRANNNSPLHF. The CDR3 DNA reads TGTGCCAGCAGTCCGTACAGGGCAAACAATAATTCACCCCTCCACTTT.

This chain uses TRBV4-3 with TRBJ1-2, with D uncertain. This CDR3 spans 18 amino acids. Germline loops: CDR1 LGHNA, CDR2 YSLEER. The V end lost 3 bases, the J end lost 4 bases, and 24 bases lay between the germline ends. The DNA for the CDR3 is TGCGCCAGCAGCCAGGCCCCGTACAAGGACTTTCCGATCTATGGCTACACCTTC. Translating gives CASSQAPYKDFPIYGYTF.

CDR3 coding DNA: TGTGCCAGCAGGAGAGGCGGGGGGTACAATGAGCAGTTCTTC. It encodes CASRRGGGYNEQFF. This chain connects TRBV14 to TRBJ2-1; 8 bases map to TRBD2. CDR1 and CDR2 (germline): SGHDN, FVKESK. The CDR3 extends over 14 amino acids. Unmatched junction bases numbered 5, after V lost 6 bases and J lost 4 bases. Drawing the rest from reference TRBV14 and TRBJ2-1, the complete variable domain is EAGVTQFPSHSVIEKGQTVTLRCDPISGHDNLYWYRRVMGKEIKFLLHFVKESKQDESGMPNNRFLAERTGGTYSTLKVQPAELEDSGVYFCASRRGGGYNEQFFGPGTRLTVL.

In its sample, this clone was seen once. The chain carries TRBV6-1 and TRBJ2-5, with TRBD1 matching 7 bases. V shed 4 bases, J shed 0 bases, and the junction held 5 bases outside the gene matches. The CDR3 loop spans 15 amino acids. CDR1 is MNHNS and CDR2 is SASEGT in the germline V gene. CDR3: CASSAFGTDQETQYF. CDR3 in DNA: TGTGCCAGCAGTGCTTTCGGGACAGACCAAGAGACCCAGTACTTC.

The chain has TRBV6-5 and TRBJ2-1, with 12 bases that match TRBD2. CDR1 is MNHEY and CDR2 is SVGAGI in the germline V gene. The CDR3 has 15 residues. V shed 5 bases and J 10 bases; nucleotides not matched to a gene: 9. CDR3 bases: TGTGCCAGCAGTACCCCTAGCGGGGGGGCCTGGGAGCAGTTCTTC. It is translated as CASSTPSGGAWEQFF.

The genes are TRBV7-8 and TRBJ1-2, with 7 positions matching TRBD1. The V gene's germline CDR1 is SGHVS and CDR2 FQNEAQ. The CDR3 is 14 residues long. V lost 5 bases to trimming and J lost 4 bases; unmatched junction nucleotides: 7. Written as DNA, the CDR3 is TGTGCCAGCAGCCGCGCGGGACAGCCCTATGGCTACACCTTC. Amino acids: CASSRAGQPYGYTF.

The CDR3 coding sequence is TGTGCCACCAGCTCTGGGCAGGGGCTTGGAGCTTTCTTT. Protein sequence: CATSSGQGLGAFF. The V gene is TRBV15, the J gene TRBJ1-1, with a possible D match to TRBD1 (6 bases). The CDR3 is made up of 13 amino acids. Per germline, CDR1 LNHNV and CDR2 YYDKDF (reference sequence). Between the trimmed V and J ends, which lost 5 bases and 10 bases, there was a span of 17 bases.

The rearrangement joins TRBV15 to TRBJ1-1, with D hard to call. There are 17 residues in the CDR3. The ends were cut back, 0 bases at V and 0 bases at J, with 14 bases in the middle. The germline V gene has CDR1 LNHNV and CDR2 YYDKDF (reference sequence). CDR3 bases: TGTGCCACCAGCAGAGATGATCCGCAGCGGCTGAACACTGAAGCTTTCTTT. Residues: CATSRDDPQRLNTEAFF.

In nucleotides, the CDR3 is TGTGCCAGCAGTGAACAGTTCACGGGTGGCTACACCTTC. Protein: CASSEQFTGGYTF. The rearrangement joins TRBV6-1 to TRBJ1-2, with D unresolved. CDR1 MNHNS and CDR2 SASEGT come from the germline V gene. The CDR3 runs 13 residues. V lost 2 bases and J 7 bases, leaving 11 bases between the germline ends.

The table lists this clone with a few counts. The rearrangement links TRBV6-6 to TRBJ2-7; 7 bases align to TRBD1. Per germline, CDR1 MNHNY and CDR2 SVGAGI (reference sequence). CDR3 length equals 14 residues. After removal of 6 bases from V and 0 bases from J, the junction contained 5 bases not matched to a gene. CDR3 nucleotides: TGTGCCAGCAGATCGGGACAGATCTCCTACGAGCAGTACTTC. Translation: CASRSGQISYEQYF.

The rearrangement uses TRBV12-5 and TRBJ1-3, with D possibly being TRBD1 (5 bases). Germline V gene data show CDR1 as LGHNT and CDR2 as FRNRAP. The CDR3 has 13 residues. V was shortened by 4 bases and J by 4 bases, with 8 bases between the two germline ends. CDR3 protein: CASGWGGGNTIYF. The CDR3 DNA follows: TGTGCTAGTGGTTGGGGCGGAGGAAACACCATATATTTT.

This chain connects TRBV6-1 to TRBJ1-2, with D hard to call. The CDR3 spans 15 residues. Germline V lookup: CDR1 MNHNS, CDR2 SASEGT. V was pared by 5 bases and J by 1 base, with 14 bases between. CDR3 in amino acids: CASSHPSGVNYGYTF. CDR3 DNA sequence: TGTGCCAGCAGTCACCCGAGTGGAGTTAACTATGGCTACACCTTC.

This chain joins TRBV11-2 and TRBJ2-7; the D is unclear. V was pared by 5 bases and J by 3 bases, with 11 bases between. CDR3 length: 13 amino acids. Germline values: CDR1 SGHAT, CDR2 FQNNGV. CDR3 in amino acids: CASSRRGFYEQYF. CDR3 in DNA: TGTGCCAGCAGCCGCCGCGGCTTCTACGAGCAGTACTTC.

The chain is built from TRBV27 and TRBJ1-1, with D possibly TRBD1 on 5 matching bases. V lost 0 bases, J lost 4 bases, and 12 bases lay in between. The CDR3 runs to 15 residues. Per germline, CDR1 MNHEY and CDR2 SMNVEV (reference sequence). CDR3 in DNA: TGTGCCAGCAGTTTATCCTCAGGGTCGGGCACTGAAGCTTTCTTT. This encodes CASSLSSGSGTEAFF.

This clone was picked up one time. The V and J genes are TRBV5-1 and TRBJ2-2; the D gene is possibly TRBD1 (7 bases). Germline V CDR1 and CDR2: SGHRS, YFSETQ. The CDR3 runs 14 residues. The V end lost 4 bases, the J end lost 7 bases, and 14 bases lay between the germline ends. As DNA, the CDR3 is TGCGCCAGCAGCCCGACGCAGGGGGGCGGGGAGCTGTTTTTT. Translated: CASSPTQGGGELFF. Complete variable domain (other parts from reference TRBV5-1 and TRBJ2-2): KAGVTQTPRYLIKTRGQQVTLSCSPISGHRSVSWYQQTPGQGLQFLFEYFSETQRNKGNFPGRFSGRQFSNSRSEMNVSTLELGDSALYLCASSPTQGGGELFFGEGSRLTVL.

This chain links TRBV2 with TRBJ2-7; 10 bases map to TRBD2. The V gene's germline CDR1 is SNHLY and CDR2 FYNNEI. The CDR3 extends over 14 amino acids. Trimming cost V 2 bases and J 4 bases; bases outside gene matches: 2. In nucleotides, the CDR3 is TGTGCCAGCAGTGAACTAGCGGGGGTTTACGAGCAGTACTTC. Its translation is CASSELAGVYEQYF.

CDR3 sequence reads: CASSSTTSGGAIEQYF. The CDR3 nucleotides are TGTGCCAGCAGCTCCACCACTAGCGGGGGGGCGATCGAGCAGTACTTC. The chain links TRBV5-6 to TRBJ2-7; TRBD2 aligns across 13 bases. The length of the CDR3 is 16 residues. V lost 3 bases to trimming and J lost 6 bases; unmatched junction nucleotides: 9. Germline CDR1 and CDR2: SGHDT and YYEEEE.

Comments on this clone: A read error is likely, as this CDR3 ends without the conserved phenylalanine or tryptophan. V and J are TRBV6-5 and TRBJ1-1, with D uncertain. Trimming cost V 3 bases and J 3 bases, with 8 bases left between them. This CDR3 is 13 amino acids long. CDR1 is MNHEY, CDR2 SVGAGI, per germline. For the CDR3, the DNA is TGTGCCAGCAGTTATACGCAGGACACTGAAGCTTTCGTT. Translated: CASSYTQDTEAFV.

This chain connects TRBV7-9 to TRBJ1-1; TRBD1 is a possible D gene (6 bases). Germline CDR1 reads SEHNR; CDR2 reads FQNEAQ (reference sequence). Trimming pared 6 bases from V and 2 bases from J, leaving 13 bases between. This CDR3 spans 14 amino acids. CDR3 sequence (DNA): TGTGCCAGCAGTTTAACAGGGAGTAACACTGAAGCTTTCTTT. Translated, it gives CASSLTGSNTEAFF.

The chain is built from TRBV5-1 and TRBJ1-2; D is unresolved. Trimming removed 0 bases at V and 6 bases at J, with 9 bases between. Germline V gene data show CDR1 as SGHRS and CDR2 as YFSETQ. This CDR3 spans 13 amino acids. The CDR3 loop reads CASSLDGSDGYTF. In DNA form, the CDR3 reads TGCGCCAGCAGCTTGGACGGGTCGGATGGCTACACCTTC.

The chain combines TRBV7-2 with TRBJ1-6; D uncertain. This CDR3 is built from 14 residues. Trimming removed 0 bases from V and 12 bases from J, with 12 bases in between. The germline CDR1 and CDR2 sequences are SGHTA and FQGNSA. CDR3 residues: CASSLASGSGPLHF. In DNA form, the CDR3 reads TGTGCCAGCAGCTTAGCGTCGGGGTCTGGACCCCTCCACTTT.

The chain employs TRBV5-1 and TRBJ1-6; a weak D match, TRBD1 (5 bases). This CDR3 has 15 amino acids. Trimming took 3 bases from V and 7 from J, leaving 14 bases between them. The germline V gene has CDR1 SGHRS and CDR2 YFSETQ. CDR3 region: CASSSGEGLNSPLHF. As DNA, the CDR3 is TGCGCCAGCAGCTCGGGGGAGGGATTAAATTCACCCCTCCACTTT.

CDR3 nucleotide sequence: TGTGCTAGTGGGACTCTCACGGATACGCAGTATTTT. Its protein is CASGTLTDTQYF. This chain joins TRBV12-5 and TRBJ2-3, with unresolved D. The CDR3 length is 12 residues. Per germline, CDR1 LGHNT and CDR2 FRNRAP. The V gene lost 6 bases and the J gene lost 6 bases, with 10 bases spanning the gap.

This clone was found a few times. V and J are TRBV5-1 and TRBJ1-4; 7 bases align to TRBD1. The germline gives CDR1 SGHRS, CDR2 YFSETQ. CDR3 size: 13 residues. The junction had 4 bases not matched to a gene; V was cut back by 0 bases and J by 11 bases. The CDR3: CASSLGDSTKLFF. The CDR3 DNA follows: TGCGCCAGCAGCTTGGGGGACAGCACCAAACTGTTTTTT.